Listed here are 32 T cell receptor beta chains from one sample, sequenced in a study of CD8 T cells in Susac syndrome. Reverse transcription of 0.5 to 1 ug RNA was performed with random hexamers. Each CDR3 protein is one row after TCRdb ran MiXCR on the immunoSEQ multiplex PCR reads. The repertoire holds approximately 71,000 distinct CDR3 sequences, nearly 96% seen once, with 0.11% in the top ten. The material sequenced was CD4+ T cells from PBMCs. The origin of the receptors is a human donor with multiple sclerosis.

The table lists this clonotype with a count of one. The rearrangement links TRBV7-2 to TRBJ2-5, with 14 bases identical to TRBD2. Germline V gene data show CDR1 as SGHTA and CDR2 as FQGNSA. The CDR3 consists of 18 residues. J gave up 5 bases and V 4 bases, and 12 bases lay outside the gene matches. The CDR3 spells CASSSLATSGGAAETQYF. CDR3 DNA: TGTGCCAGCAGCTCCTTAGCGACTAGCGGGGGGGCAGCGGAGACCCAGTACTTC.

The gene calls are TRBV20-1 and TRBJ2-5; 9 bases fit TRBD2. The CDR3 consists of 13 residues. The ends lost 4 bases at V and 5 bases at J; junction bases unmatched: 5. Looked up from germline, CDR1 is DFQATT and CDR2 is SNEGSKA (reference sequence). The CDR3 sequence is CSAMAGGLETQYF. CDR3 nucleotides: TGCAGTGCTATGGCGGGGGGGCTCGAGACCCAGTACTTC.

The genes are TRBV18 and TRBJ2-1, with D perhaps given as TRBD1 or TRBD2 (6 bases each). Trimming cost V 3 bases and J 6 bases, with 9 bases left between them. Per germline, CDR1 KGHSH and CDR2 LQKENI. The CDR3 has 13 amino acids. The CDR3 loop reads CASSPSGANEQFF. The CDR3 DNA reads TGTGCCAGCTCACCTTCGGGGGCCAATGAGCAGTTCTTC.

J is TRBJ2-2 and V is TRBV20-1, with TRBD1 as a possible D gene (6 bases). The V end lost 6 bases, the J end lost 5 bases, and 16 bases lay between the germline ends. The CDR3 spans 14 residues. Looked up from germline, CDR1 is DFQATT and CDR2 is SNEGSKA (reference sequence). The CDR3 coding sequence is TGCAGTGCCCCCCGACAGGATGAAACCGGGGAGCTGTTTTTT. This codes for CSAPRQDETGELFF.

The chain is built from TRBV9 and TRBJ2-2, with D tentatively TRBD1 or TRBD2 (5 bases each). Germline-derived CDR1 and CDR2 are SGDLS and YYNGEE. The V gene lost 6 bases and the J gene lost 4 bases, with 13 bases spanning the gap. CDR3 length: 14 residues. CDR3 in amino acids: CASTGTGRTGELFF. The CDR3 DNA reads TGTGCCAGCACCGGGACGGGGCGCACCGGGGAGCTGTTTTTT.

The chain is built from TRBV28 and TRBJ1-2; D is ambiguous. Germline CDR1 reads MDHEN; CDR2 reads SYDVKM. Trimming removed 1 base at V and 4 bases at J, with 10 bases between. This CDR3 is 14 amino acids long. The CDR3 loop is CASSLLGQPYGYTF. Written as DNA, the CDR3 is TGTGCCAGCAGTTTATTGGGTCAGCCCTATGGCTACACCTTC.

The chain couples TRBV12-3 or TRBV12-4 to TRBJ2-7; D not resolved. V was clipped by 3 bases and J by 5 bases, with 14 bases between them. The CDR3 length is 14 residues. The CDR3 DNA is TGTGCCAGCAGTTTCAGTGGTCCGGTTGACGAGCAGTACTTC. Residues: CASSFSGPVDEQYF.

The rearrangement joins TRBV5-1 to TRBJ2-7; D might be TRBD1 (5 bases). V was clipped by 0 bases and J by 6 bases, with 13 bases between them. CDR1 SGHRS and CDR2 YFSETQ come from the germline V gene. The CDR3 totals 14 residues. CDR3 sequence (DNA): TGCGCCAGCAGCTTGGATGGCAGGGATCGCGAGCAGTACTTC. Residues: CASSLDGRDREQYF.

This chain links TRBV11-2 with TRBJ2-7; D possibly corresponds to TRBD2 (6 bases). The germline V gene has CDR1 SGHAT and CDR2 FQNNGV. The length of the CDR3 is 17 residues. The germline V and J ends were trimmed by 1 base and 5 bases, with 21 bases remaining between them. CDR3 in DNA: TGTGCCAGCAGCTTAGGGAGGGCAGGGTTGGGTCTCCACGAGCAGTACTTC. Translating it yields CASSLGRAGLGLHEQYF.

The J gene is TRBJ2-5, the V gene TRBV27, with D maybe TRBD1 (5 bases). Germline V lookup: CDR1 MNHEY, CDR2 SMNVEV (reference sequence). V was cut by 3 bases and J by 5 bases, with 10 bases left in between. The CDR3 spans 13 residues. CDR3 nucleotides: TGTGCCAGCAGTTTTCAGGGTGGGGAGACCCAGTACTTC. Translated, it gives CASSFQGGETQYF.

The V and J genes are TRBV7-2 and TRBJ2-5; possibly TRBD1 for D (5 bases). The germline CDR1 and CDR2 sequences are SGHTA and FQGNSA. The CDR3 loop spans 12 amino acids. V was shortened by 8 bases and J by 4 bases, with 11 bases between the two germline ends. The CDR3 here is CASGLRGETQYF. In nucleotides, the CDR3 is TGTGCCAGCGGATTAAGGGGAGAGACCCAGTACTTC.

The chain uses TRBV5-4 and TRBJ1-1, with unresolved D. Trimming took off 0 bases at V and 4 bases at J, with 7 bases between the two ends. The germline CDR1 and CDR2 sequences are SGHNT and YYREEE (reference sequence). The CDR3 runs to 13 residues. The CDR3 protein is CASSLVGFTEAFF. For the CDR3, the DNA is TGTGCCAGCAGCTTGGTAGGTTTCACTGAAGCTTTCTTT. The whole variable domain, remainder taken from reference TRBV5-4 and TRBJ1-1, is ETGVTQSPTHLIKTRGQQVTLRCSSQSGHNTVSWYQQALGQGPQFIFQYYREEENGRGNFPPRFSGLQFPNYSSELNVNALELDDSALYLCASSLVGFTEAFFGQGTRLTVV.

The gene calls are TRBV7-6 and TRBJ2-7; 8 bases are a match to TRBD1. The CDR3 has 14 amino acids. The germline gives CDR1 SGHVS, CDR2 FNYEAQ. After removal of 5 bases from V and 2 bases from J, the junction contained 5 bases not matched to a gene. The chain's CDR3 is CASSRQGQAYEQYF. CDR3 nucleotides: TGTGCCAGCAGCCGACAGGGGCAGGCCTACGAGCAGTACTTC.

The J gene is TRBJ2-7, the V gene TRBV7-2, with TRBD1 identical over 9 bases. Germline V gives CDR1 SGHTA, CDR2 FQGNSA. Trimming took 0 bases from V and 4 from J; bases not matched to a gene: 1. There are 14 residues in the CDR3. The CDR3 nucleotides read TGTGCCAGCAGCTTAGCGACAGGGGGTTACGAGCAGTACTTC. Amino acid sequence: CASSLATGGYEQYF. Combining the CDR3 with reference TRBV7-2 and TRBJ2-7 gives the whole variable domain GAGVSQSPSNKVTEKGKDVELRCDPISGHTALYWYRQSLGQGLEFLIYFQGNSAPDKSGLPSDRFSAERTGGSVSTLTIQRTQQEDSAVYLCASSLATGGYEQYFGPGTRLTVT.

V gene TRBV20-1 combines with J gene TRBJ2-7; 8 nucleotides agree with TRBD2. Germline assignment: CDR1 DFQATT and CDR2 SNEGSKA (reference sequence). With V trimmed by 5 bases and J by 6 bases, 12 bases remained unmatched. CDR3 length: 14 amino acids. The CDR3 sequence is CSAQSRGADGEQYF. CDR3 nucleotides: TGCAGTGCTCAGTCGCGGGGGGCCGACGGCGAGCAGTACTTC.

V usage is TRBV7-2 and J usage is TRBJ2-5; no clear D. The germline gives CDR1 SGHTA, CDR2 FQGNSA. Trimming removed 6 bases at V and 7 bases at J, with 15 bases between. There are 13 residues in the CDR3. The CDR3 DNA reads TGTGCCAGCAGATCGAAAGCGTGGGGGACCCAGTACTTC. It yields the protein CASRSKAWGTQYF.

The rearrangement links TRBV7-2 to TRBJ2-3; 8 nucleotides match TRBD2. The CDR3 extends over 14 amino acids. J gave up 4 bases and V 7 bases, and 7 bases lay outside the gene matches. In germline, CDR1 is SGHTA, CDR2 FQGNSA. CDR3 nucleotides: TGTGCCAGCAACCTGAATAGCGGGGCAGATACGCAGTATTTT. This codes for CASNLNSGADTQYF.

The V gene is TRBV29-1, the J gene TRBJ1-1; 8 bases match TRBD1. V lost 8 bases to trimming and J lost 3 bases; unmatched junction nucleotides: 5. The CDR3 has 12 amino acids. CDR1 SQVTM and CDR2 ANQGSEA come from the germline V gene. CDR3 loop: CSTGQGDTEAFF. The CDR3 DNA is TGCAGCACTGGACAGGGCGACACTGAAGCTTTCTTT.

J is TRBJ1-6 and V is TRBV6-5; perhaps TRBD1 as D (5 bases). V was shortened by 0 bases and J by 6 bases, with 12 bases between the two germline ends. The CDR3 covers 16 residues. Germline V gene sequence: CDR1 MNHEY, CDR2 SVGAGI. In DNA, the CDR3 is TGTGCCAGCAGTTACTCGGCAGGGTTGATTAATTCACCCCTCCACTTT. Translation gives CASSYSAGLINSPLHF.

This chain connects TRBV7-9 to TRBJ2-3; D is uncertain. V lost 5 bases to trimming and J lost 5 bases, with 26 bases between them. Per germline, CDR1 SEHNR and CDR2 FQNEAQ (reference sequence). CDR3 size: 18 residues. CDR3 loop: CASSRRLDSFGFGDTQYF. In nucleotides, the CDR3 is TGTGCCAGCAGCCGTAGGTTGGATTCTTTTGGATTTGGAGATACGCAGTATTTT.

This chain connects TRBV6-2 or TRBV6-3 to TRBJ1-2; D possibly corresponds to TRBD1 (5 bases). Trimming removed 5 bases from V and 0 bases from J, with 10 bases in between. CDR1 and CDR2 (germline): MNHEY, SVGEGT. There are 14 residues in the CDR3. The CDR3 nucleotides read TGTGCCAGCAGTAAAGGGACTACTAACTATGGCTACACCTTC. Amino acids: CASSKGTTNYGYTF.

The chain is built from TRBV20-1 and TRBJ2-3; the match to TRBD1 covers 10 bases. There are 16 residues in the CDR3. Unmatched junction bases numbered 13, after V lost 6 bases and J lost 4 bases. Germline assignment: CDR1 DFQATT and CDR2 SNEGSKA (reference sequence). The CDR3: CSALAGTGAGADTQYF. CDR3 DNA sequence: TGCAGTGCCCTTGCCGGGACAGGGGCAGGAGCAGATACGCAGTATTTT.

The gene calls are TRBV5-1 and TRBJ2-2; D possibly corresponds to TRBD1 (6 bases). V was clipped by 4 bases and J by 2 bases, with 9 bases between them. Looked up from germline, CDR1 is SGHRS and CDR2 is YFSETQ. The CDR3 contains 14 residues. The CDR3 bases are TGCGCCAGCAGCGAACAGGGTAACACCGGGGAGCTGTTTTTT. Translated: CASSEQGNTGELFF.

The rearrangement links TRBV27 to TRBJ2-1, with 7 bases lining up with TRBD2. Trimming removed 8 bases from V and 6 bases from J; junction bases left unmatched: 10. Germline values: CDR1 MNHEY, CDR2 SMNVEV (reference sequence). The CDR3 covers 14 residues. This CDR3 is CASARGVGGNEQFF. DNA for the CDR3: TGTGCCAGCGCTCGGGGGGTCGGTGGCAATGAGCAGTTCTTC.

The V and J genes are TRBV7-8 and TRBJ2-7, with D maybe TRBD1 (6 bases). V was shortened by 4 bases and J by 3 bases, with 13 bases between the two germline ends. CDR1 and CDR2 from the germline V gene are SGHVS and FQNEAQ. This CDR3 has 14 residues. The CDR3 loop reads CASSSRTADYEQYF. For the CDR3, the DNA is TGTGCCAGCAGCTCCCGGACAGCGGACTACGAGCAGTACTTC.

V and J are TRBV12-3 or TRBV12-4 and TRBJ2-7, with a weak D call TRBD1 (5 bases). V lost 5 bases, J lost 5 bases, and 16 bases lay in between. The CDR3 consists of 14 residues. This chain's CDR3 is CASSLFQGRDEQYF. CDR3 DNA sequence: TGTGCCAGCAGTCTCTTCCAGGGAAGAGACGAGCAGTACTTC.

This chain uses TRBV4-1 with TRBJ1-5, with a weak D call TRBD1 (6 bases). From germline, CDR1 is MGHRA and CDR2 YSYEKL. CDR3 length equals 16 residues. V was clipped by 0 bases and J by 6 bases, with 15 bases between them. The CDR3 DNA reads as TGCGCCAGCAGCCAAGACTCGGGGGGGCTGGGTCAGCCCCAGCATTTT. This sequence encodes CASSQDSGGLGQPQHF.

V usage is TRBV29-1 and J usage is TRBJ2-3; 7 bases are shared with TRBD2. CDR3 length equals 18 residues. Germline loops: CDR1 SQVTM, CDR2 ANQGSEA. J gave up 2 bases and V 6 bases, and 20 bases lay outside the gene matches. CDR3 coding DNA: TGCAGCGTGGGGGGAGCCGCCGCGAATGGGGGGGACACAGATACGCAGTATTTT. Translating it yields CSVGGAAANGGDTDTQYF.

The chain carries TRBV30 and TRBJ1-1; D is ambiguous. With 2 bases removed from V and 8 bases from J, the gap between germline ends came to 12 bases. CDR3 length: 12 residues. Germline V lookup: CDR1 GTSNPN, CDR2 SVGIG (reference sequence). CDR3 loop: CAWSFPPGEAFF. Written as DNA, the CDR3 is TGTGCCTGGAGTTTTCCCCCCGGGGAAGCTTTCTTT.

The gene calls are TRBV10-3 and TRBJ2-5; TRBD2 agrees at 8 bases. CDR1 and CDR2 from the germline V gene are ENHRY and SYGVKD. The length of the CDR3 is 15 residues. V trimming: 2 bases; J trimming: 2 bases; junction bases outside the gene matches: 4. CDR3 DNA sequence: TGTGCCATCAGTGAGCCGGGAGGGAATCAAGAGACCCAGTACTTC. Its translation is CAISEPGGNQETQYF.

The CDR3 reads CASSRIGTSGGASDTQYF. The CDR3, as DNA: TGCGCCAGCAGCCGCATTGGGACTAGCGGGGGGGCGAGTGATACGCAGTATTTT. The chain is built from TRBV5-1 and TRBJ2-3; 16 bases are shared with TRBD2. Trimming cost V 4 bases and J 6 bases; bases outside gene matches: 11. The CDR3 length is 18 residues. Germline CDR1 and CDR2: SGHRS and YFSETQ.

This clonotype was seen just once. The gene calls are TRBV10-2 and TRBJ2-4, with 7 bases aligning to TRBD1. Germline V CDR1 and CDR2: WSHSY, SAAADI. There are 15 residues in the CDR3. Trimming cost V 2 bases and J 7 bases; bases outside gene matches: 8. The CDR3 loop is CASSEPTGTVNIQYF. CDR3 DNA: TGCGCCAGCAGTGAGCCGACCGGGACAGTGAACATTCAGTACTTC.